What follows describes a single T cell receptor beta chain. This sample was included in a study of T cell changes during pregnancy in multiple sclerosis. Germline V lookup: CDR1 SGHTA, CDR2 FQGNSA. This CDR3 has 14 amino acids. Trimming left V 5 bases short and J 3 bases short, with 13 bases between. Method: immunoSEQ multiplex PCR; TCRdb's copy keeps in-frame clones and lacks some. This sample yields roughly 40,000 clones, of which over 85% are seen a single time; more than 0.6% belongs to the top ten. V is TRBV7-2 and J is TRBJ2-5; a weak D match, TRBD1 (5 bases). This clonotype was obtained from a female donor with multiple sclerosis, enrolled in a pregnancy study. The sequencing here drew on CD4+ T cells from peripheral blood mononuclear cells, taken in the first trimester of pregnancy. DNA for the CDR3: TGTGCCAGCAGCCGACAGCCCGATAAAGAGACCCAGTACTTC. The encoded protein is CASSRQPDKETQYF. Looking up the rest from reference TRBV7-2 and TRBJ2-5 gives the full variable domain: GAGVSQSPSNKVTEKGKDVELRCDPISGHTALYWYRQSLGQGLEFLIYFQGNSAPDKSGLPSDRFSAERTGGSVSTLTIQRTQQEDSAVYLCASSRQPDKETQYFGPGTRLLVL.